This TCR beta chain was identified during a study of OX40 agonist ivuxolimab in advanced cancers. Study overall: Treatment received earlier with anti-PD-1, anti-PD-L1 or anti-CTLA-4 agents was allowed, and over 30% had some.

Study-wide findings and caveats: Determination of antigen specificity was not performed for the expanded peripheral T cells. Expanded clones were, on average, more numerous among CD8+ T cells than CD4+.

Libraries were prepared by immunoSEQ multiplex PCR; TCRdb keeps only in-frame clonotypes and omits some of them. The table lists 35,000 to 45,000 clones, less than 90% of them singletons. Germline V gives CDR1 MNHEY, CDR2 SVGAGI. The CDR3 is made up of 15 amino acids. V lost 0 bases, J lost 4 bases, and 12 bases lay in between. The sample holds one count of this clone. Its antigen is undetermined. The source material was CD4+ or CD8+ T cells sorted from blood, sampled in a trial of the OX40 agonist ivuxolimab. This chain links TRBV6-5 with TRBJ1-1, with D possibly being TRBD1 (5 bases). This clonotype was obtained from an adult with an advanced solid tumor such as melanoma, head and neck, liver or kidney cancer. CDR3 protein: CASSYSPGDSTEAFF. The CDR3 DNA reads TGTGCCAGCAGTTACTCCCCCGGCGACAGCACTGAAGCTTTCTTT.